A single sample gave rise to the 19 T cell receptor beta chains below, sequenced in a study of T-cell reconstitution after alpha-beta-depleted transplantation in children (dated by TCRdb to 2016 to 2018). Libraries came from PCR. TCRdb records Illumina HiSeq 2500 as the sequencer. To normalize quantification of the TCRbeta repertoire, the TCR libraries were built with molecular barcoding that relied on unique molecular identifiers. TCRdb took the public reads, trimmed them with fastp at Q25, ran MiXCR for clone calling and kept in-frame beta chains. Every CDR3 protein is listed once, alongside the most common genes and DNA of its rows. This sample gives 500,000 to 600,000 distinct CDR3 sequences in total; around 18% of them show up just once. More than 2.5% of the sample belongs to the ten largest clones. Sequences were derived from PBMCs from the stem cell graft donor, sampled from the stem cell graft. The receptors come from a human donor who donated a stem cell graft to a child with acute lymphoblastic leukemia.

The rearrangement links TRBV2 to TRBJ2-7, with 7 bases fitting TRBD1. The CDR3 is 11 residues long. Per the germline V gene, CDR1 is SNHLY and CDR2 is FYNNEI. Losses at the gene ends were 7 bases for V and 9 bases for J; bases not matched to a gene: 6. In DNA, the CDR3 is TGTGCCAGCACCTGGGACAGAGTGCAGTACTTC. Translating it yields CASTWDRVQYF. The whole variable domain, remainder taken from reference TRBV2 and TRBJ2-7, is EPEVTQTPSHQVTQMGQEVILRCVPISNHLYFYWYRQILGQKVEFLVSFYNNEISEKSEIFDDQFSVERPDGSNFTLKIRSTKLEDSAMYFCASTWDRVQYFGPGTRLTVT.

This clonotype has just a few counts. The chain joins TRBV9 to TRBJ1-3; possibly TRBD1 for D (5 bases). Germline assignment: CDR1 SGDLS and CDR2 YYNGEE. V was cut by 0 bases and J by 4 bases, with 20 bases left in between. The CDR3 covers 18 residues. CDR3 DNA: TGTGCCAGCAGCGTAGCTCCTCTGGAAACACCAGGGGGAAACACCATATATTTT. Protein sequence: CASSVAPLETPGGNTIYF.

This clonotype was observed a few times. The chain recombines TRBV20-1 with TRBJ2-5, with D tentatively TRBD2 (5 bases). The CDR3 is 15 residues long. The V and J ends lost 3 bases and 0 bases respectively, with 14 bases between them. The germline CDR1 and CDR2 sequences are DFQATT and SNEGSKA (reference sequence). The DNA for the CDR3 is TGCAGTGCTAGTATCACGGGATGGTACCAAGAGACCCAGTACTTC. Protein product: CSASITGWYQETQYF.

The chain employs TRBV20-1 and TRBJ2-7; no firm D call. This CDR3 is built from 12 residues. V lost 1 base, J lost 6 bases, and 10 bases lay in between. Germline V gives CDR1 DFQATT, CDR2 SNEGSKA (reference sequence). CDR3 coding DNA: TGCAGTGCTAGAGCGCAGCTCTCCGAGCAGTACTTC. Amino acid sequence: CSARAQLSEQYF.

The chain recombines TRBV11-2 with TRBJ2-3, with TRBD2 matching 13 bases. Germline V lookup: CDR1 SGHAT, CDR2 FQNNGV. The CDR3 has 15 residues. Trimming took 6 bases from V and 6 from J; bases not matched to a gene: 6. CDR3 DNA sequence: TGTGCCAGCAGACAAGGGACTAGCGGGGAGGATACGCAGTATTTT. Its protein product is CASRQGTSGEDTQYF. The variable domain in full, completed from reference TRBV11-2 and TRBJ2-3, reads EAGVAQSPRYKIIEKRQSVAFWCNPISGHATLYWYQQILGQGPKLLIQFQNNGVVDDSQLPKDRFSAERLKGVDSTLKIQPAKLEDSAVYLCASRQGTSGEDTQYFGPGTRLTVL.

The rearrangement uses TRBV5-1 and TRBJ2-7; D call uncertain. Germline V lookup: CDR1 SGHRS, CDR2 YFSETQ. The CDR3 has 15 residues. The germline V and J ends were trimmed by 2 bases and 0 bases, with 12 bases remaining between them. The CDR3 sequence: CASSFFALSSYEQYF. CDR3 DNA sequence: TGCGCCAGCAGCTTTTTCGCGCTGTCCTCCTACGAGCAGTACTTC.

The CDR3 region is CASSLEDRYEQYF. CDR3 nucleotides: TGCGCCAGCAGCTTAGAGGACCGCTACGAGCAGTACTTC. The chain carries TRBV5-1 and TRBJ2-7; D ambiguous. This CDR3 region has 13 residues. Trimming shortened V by 2 bases and J by 3 bases, and 9 bases separated the two germline ends. CDR1 is SGHRS, CDR2 YFSETQ, per germline.

This clonotype was seen a handful of times. The V gene is TRBV7-9, the J gene TRBJ2-1; 9 bases match TRBD2. After removal of 5 bases from V and 4 bases from J, the junction contained 12 bases not matched to a gene. From germline, CDR1 is SEHNR and CDR2 FQNEAQ (reference sequence). The CDR3 is 17 residues long. CDR3 amino acids: CASSSSSPSGAYNEQFF. The CDR3 bases are TGTGCCAGCAGCAGCTCCTCGCCTAGCGGGGCTTACAATGAGCAGTTCTTC.

This clonotype was observed a few times. The chain has TRBV3-1 and TRBJ2-4, with 8 bases aligning to TRBD2. J lost 3 bases, V lost 4 bases, and 5 bases had no gene match. The germline V gene encodes CDR1 LGHDT and CDR2 YNNKEL (reference sequence). This CDR3 contains 15 residues. The DNA for the CDR3 is TGTGCCAGCAGCCGAGAACGGGGGGGCAAAAACATTCAGTACTTC. Translating gives CASSRERGGKNIQYF.

This clonotype appeared a few times. This sequence joins TRBV11-1 and TRBJ2-2; D remains unclear. The V gene's germline CDR1 is SGHAT and CDR2 FQDESV (reference sequence). The CDR3 runs 18 residues. Trimming shortened V by 5 bases and J by 3 bases, and 22 bases separated the two germline ends. CDR3 nucleotide sequence: TGTGCCAGCAGCCCCCGGCGGACCCGAGTTCCGGACACCGGGGAGCTGTTTTTT. Translated: CASSPRRTRVPDTGELFF.

This clonotype was picked up a small number of times. The chain recombines TRBV19 with TRBJ2-1, with 9 bases matching TRBD2. Trimming cost V 8 bases and J 4 bases; bases outside gene matches: 9. The V gene's germline CDR1 is LNHDA and CDR2 SQIVND (reference sequence). The CDR3 is made up of 15 amino acids. For the CDR3, the DNA is TGTGCCAGTGGGGAGGGGACTAGCTCATACAATGAGCAGTTCTTC. Its protein is CASGEGTSSYNEQFF.

As to this clonotype: One end of the junction varies from germline; a read error may be responsible. The chain links TRBV3-1 to TRBJ2-2, with D possibly matching TRBD2 (5 bases). CDR3 length: 18 amino acids. Germline CDR1 reads LGHDT; CDR2 reads YNNKEL (reference sequence). The CDR3 region has the DNA TGTACCAGCTGTTTTTCAGCATACAGCGGCACAACCACCGGGGAGCTGTTTTTT. Protein product: CTSCFSAYSGTTTGELFF.

V and J are TRBV15 and TRBJ2-3, with 9 bases aligning to TRBD2. V was clipped by 0 bases and J by 3 bases; unmatched bases: 7. Germline V gene lookup returns CDR1 LNHNV and CDR2 YYDKDF (reference sequence). The CDR3 spans 17 residues. CDR3: CATSRDLTSGLTDTQYF. The CDR3 DNA sequence: TGTGCCACCAGCAGAGATTTGACTAGCGGATTGACAGATACGCAGTATTTT. The complete variable domain, with remaining parts taken from reference TRBV15 and TRBJ2-3, reads DAMVIQNPRYQVTQFGKPVTLSCSQTLNHNVMYWYQQKSSQAPKLLFHYYDKDFNNEADTPDNFQSRRPNTSFCFLDIRSPGLGDTAMYLCATSRDLTSGLTDTQYFGPGTRLTVL.

This sequence joins TRBV18 and TRBJ2-5; D is uncertain. Trimming left V 2 bases short and J 3 bases short, with 22 bases between. The CDR3 is made up of 18 amino acids. Germline CDR1 is KGHSH and CDR2 is LQKENI. CDR3 protein: CASSPWIVEKPKEETQYF. The CDR3 DNA is TGTGCCAGCTCACCATGGATCGTTGAGAAGCCTAAAGAAGAGACCCAGTACTTC.

The table lists this clonotype with a few counts. The V and J genes are TRBV3-1 and TRBJ2-1, with 9 bases that match TRBD2. With V trimmed by 3 bases and J by 6 bases, 18 bases remained unmatched. Germline CDR1 reads LGHDT; CDR2 reads YNNKEL (reference sequence). This CDR3 region has 19 residues. DNA for the CDR3: TGTGCCAGCAGCCATCCATCGCGGGGTAGCGGGAGAGGGGGCAATGAGCAGTTCTTC. This codes for CASSHPSRGSGRGGNEQFF.

The chain uses TRBV7-9 and TRBJ1-2, with D possibly TRBD1 on 5 matching bases. This CDR3 has 12 amino acids. Germline CDR1 is SEHNR and CDR2 is FQNEAQ (reference sequence). Trimming stripped 3 bases from V and 6 bases from J, with 8 bases between. CDR3 DNA sequence: TGTGCCAGCAGCTTCGGGGGGAATGGCTACACCTTC. As protein: CASSFGGNGYTF.

This sequence joins TRBV18 and TRBJ2-2; D uncertain. V dropped 3 bases and J dropped 1 base, with 12 bases sitting between them. The CDR3 runs 16 residues. The V gene's germline CDR1 is KGHSH and CDR2 LQKENI. Written as DNA, the CDR3 is TGTGCCAGCTCACCGACCCCGAGGCTGAACACCGGGGAGCTGTTTTTT. As protein: CASSPTPRLNTGELFF.

The chain joins TRBV7-2 to TRBJ1-1; D might be TRBD1 (5 bases). V lost 1 base and J lost 10, with 13 bases in between. The CDR3 contains 13 residues. Germline V gene sequence: CDR1 SGHTA, CDR2 FQGNSA. The CDR3 is CASSLVVAGVAFF. The CDR3 region has the DNA TGTGCCAGCAGCTTAGTTGTCGCGGGGGTAGCTTTCTTT.

For the CDR3, the DNA is TGTGCCAGCCTAAACCGGGAGGGTTTTGGGGCCAACGTCCTGACTTTC. This translates into CASLNREGFGANVLTF. This sequence joins TRBV12-3 or TRBV12-4 and TRBJ2-6; 8 bases match TRBD2. The CDR3 is 16 residues long. The trim removed 8 bases at V and 3 bases at J, leaving 9 bases unmatched.